Described below is a single T cell receptor beta chain sequence and its context. This CDR3 has 15 amino acids. The germline gives CDR1 SGHTA, CDR2 FQGNSA. Deletions cut 1 base from V and 6 bases from J, with 12 bases between. The source of the sample is a study of blood T cell repertoires in COVID-19. Study context: From the United States, Italy and Spain came samples of acute and convalescent COVID-19. PBMCs, B-cell-depleted T cells, or T cells provided the cDNA or gDNA that made up the material.

Measured with immunoSEQ multiplex PCR; TCRdb has only the in-frame clones, and not every one. The profile shows some 150,000 clones, roughly nine tenths of them singletons. This receptor was identified in a woman aged 55-70 years with COVID-19, enrolled during active disease. The sample consisted of peripheral blood. V is TRBV7-2 and J is TRBJ2-2; D gene ambiguous. Here the CDR3 DNA reads TGTGCCAGCAGCTTAGATTTTCTATCTGCCGGGGAGCTGTTTTTT. The encoded protein is CASSLDFLSAGELFF.